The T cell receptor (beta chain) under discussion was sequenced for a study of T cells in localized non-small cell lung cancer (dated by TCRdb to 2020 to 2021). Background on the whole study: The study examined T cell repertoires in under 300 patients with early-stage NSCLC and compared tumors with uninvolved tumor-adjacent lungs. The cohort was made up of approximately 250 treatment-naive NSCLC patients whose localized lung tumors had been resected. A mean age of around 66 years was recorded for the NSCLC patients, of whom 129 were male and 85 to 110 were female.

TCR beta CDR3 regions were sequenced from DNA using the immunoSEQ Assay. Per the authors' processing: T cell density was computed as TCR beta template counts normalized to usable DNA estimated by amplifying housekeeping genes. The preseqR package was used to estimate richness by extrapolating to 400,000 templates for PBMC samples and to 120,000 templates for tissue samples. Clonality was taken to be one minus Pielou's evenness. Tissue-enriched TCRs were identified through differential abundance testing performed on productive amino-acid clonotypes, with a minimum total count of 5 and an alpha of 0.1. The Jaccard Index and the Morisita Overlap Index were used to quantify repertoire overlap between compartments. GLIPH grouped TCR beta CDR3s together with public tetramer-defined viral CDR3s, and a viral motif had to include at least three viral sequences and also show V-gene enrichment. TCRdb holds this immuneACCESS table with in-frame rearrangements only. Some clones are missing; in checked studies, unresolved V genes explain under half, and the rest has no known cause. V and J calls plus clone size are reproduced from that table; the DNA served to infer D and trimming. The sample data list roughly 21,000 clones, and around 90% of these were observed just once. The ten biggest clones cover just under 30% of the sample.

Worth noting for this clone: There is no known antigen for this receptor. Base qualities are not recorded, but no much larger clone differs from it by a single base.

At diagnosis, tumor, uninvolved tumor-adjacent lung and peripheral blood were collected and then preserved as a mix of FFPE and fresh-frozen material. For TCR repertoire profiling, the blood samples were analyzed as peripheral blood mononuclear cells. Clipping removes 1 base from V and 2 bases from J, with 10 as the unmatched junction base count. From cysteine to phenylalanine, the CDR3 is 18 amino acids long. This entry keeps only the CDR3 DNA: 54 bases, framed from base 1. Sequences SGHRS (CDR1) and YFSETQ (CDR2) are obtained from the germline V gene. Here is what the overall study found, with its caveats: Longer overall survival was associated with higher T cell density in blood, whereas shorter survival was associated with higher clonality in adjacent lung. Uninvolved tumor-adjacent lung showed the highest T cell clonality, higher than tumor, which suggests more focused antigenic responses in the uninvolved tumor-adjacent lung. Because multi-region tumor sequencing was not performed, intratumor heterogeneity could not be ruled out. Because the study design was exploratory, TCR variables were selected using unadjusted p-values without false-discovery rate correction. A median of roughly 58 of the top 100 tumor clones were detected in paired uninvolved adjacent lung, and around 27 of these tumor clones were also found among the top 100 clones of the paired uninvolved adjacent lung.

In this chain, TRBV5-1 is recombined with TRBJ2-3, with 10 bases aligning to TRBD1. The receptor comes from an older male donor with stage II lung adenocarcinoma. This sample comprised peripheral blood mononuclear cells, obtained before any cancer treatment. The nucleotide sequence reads TGCGCCAGCAGCTTGAGGACAGGGGGTTGGGTCACCACAGATACGCAGTATTTT. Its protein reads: CASSLRTGGWVTTDTQYF.